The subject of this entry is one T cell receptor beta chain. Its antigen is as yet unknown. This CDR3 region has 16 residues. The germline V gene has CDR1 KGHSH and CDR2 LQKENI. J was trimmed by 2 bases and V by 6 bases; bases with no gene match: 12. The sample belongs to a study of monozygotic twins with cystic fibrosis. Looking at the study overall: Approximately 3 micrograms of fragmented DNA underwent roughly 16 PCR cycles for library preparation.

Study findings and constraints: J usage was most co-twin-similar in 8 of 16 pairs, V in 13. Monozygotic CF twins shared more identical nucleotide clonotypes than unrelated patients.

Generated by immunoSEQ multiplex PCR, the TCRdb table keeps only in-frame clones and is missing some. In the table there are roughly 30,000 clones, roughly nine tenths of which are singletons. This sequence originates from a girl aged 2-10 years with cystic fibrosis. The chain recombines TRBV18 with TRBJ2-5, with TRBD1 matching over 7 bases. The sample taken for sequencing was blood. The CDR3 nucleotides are TGTGCCAGCTCCCCGCGTGGCCGGACAGGACAAGAGACCCAGTACTTC. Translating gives CASSPRGRTGQETQYF.